This T cell receptor (beta chain) was recovered during a study of cytomegalovirus exposure and HLA in healthy donors. Turning to the study itself: There were over 350 genotyped donors. Of these, roughly 84% fell in the genetic ancestry cluster associated with self-reported Caucasian donors.

Points on this clone: Its antigen is undetermined.

Study results and limitations: Roughly even sequencing depth across donors was the assumption behind the presence/absence analyses. Reportedly, diagnosis of cytomegalovirus status by the classifier showed high specificity and sensitivity. TCR beta chain V- and J-gene trimming was linked, in a later analysis, to a missense variant in DCLRE1C.

The length of the CDR3 is 16 residues. The germline V gene encodes CDR1 SGHTS and CDR2 YDEGEE. J was trimmed by 4 bases and V by 3 bases; bases with no gene match: 8. The PCR ran on 60 Vbeta and 13 Jbeta primers. Profiled with immunoSEQ multiplex PCR; TCRdb holds only in-frame clones, not every one. The sample has around 180,000 clones, less than 85% seen once; the top ten hold 1%. This TCR was recovered from a boy under 10 years old in good health and CMV-seronegative. This rearrangement joins TRBV5-8 to TRBJ2-1, with 9 bases aligning to TRBD2. The source material was PBMCs. The CDR3 loop reads CASSSRGLAIYNEQFF. The CDR3 DNA follows: TGTGCCAGCAGCTCACGAGGACTAGCGATATACAATGAGCAGTTCTTC. Combining the CDR3 with reference TRBV5-8 and TRBJ2-1 gives the whole variable domain EAGVTQSPTHLIKTRGQQATLRCSPISGHTSVYWYQQALGLGLQFLLWYDEGEERNRGNFPPRFSGRQFPNYSSELNVNALELEDSALYLCASSSRGLAIYNEQFFGPGTRLTVL.